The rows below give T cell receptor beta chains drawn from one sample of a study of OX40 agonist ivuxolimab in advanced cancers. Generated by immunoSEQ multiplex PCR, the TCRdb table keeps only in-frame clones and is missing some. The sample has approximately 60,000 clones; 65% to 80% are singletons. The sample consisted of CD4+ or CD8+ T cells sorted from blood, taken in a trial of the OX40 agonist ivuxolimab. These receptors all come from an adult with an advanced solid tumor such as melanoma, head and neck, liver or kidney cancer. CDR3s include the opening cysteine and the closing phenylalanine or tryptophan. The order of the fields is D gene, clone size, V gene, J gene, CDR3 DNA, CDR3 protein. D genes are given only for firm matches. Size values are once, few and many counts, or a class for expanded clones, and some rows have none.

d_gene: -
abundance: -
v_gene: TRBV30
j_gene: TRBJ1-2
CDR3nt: TGTGCCTGGAGTGTGGCCGGGTACGGCTATGGCTACACCTTC
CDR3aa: CAWSVAGYGYGYTF

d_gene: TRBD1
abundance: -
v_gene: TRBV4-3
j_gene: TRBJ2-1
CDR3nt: TGCGCCAGCAGCCAGTTGACAGGGGACGATGAGCAGTTCTTC
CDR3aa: CASSQLTGDDEQFF

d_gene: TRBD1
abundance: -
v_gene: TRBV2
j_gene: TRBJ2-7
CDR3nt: TGTGCCAGCAGGCGACAGGGAGCCTACGAGCAGTACTTC
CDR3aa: CASRRQGAYEQYF

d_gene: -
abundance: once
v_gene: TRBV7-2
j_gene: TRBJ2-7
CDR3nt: TGTGCCAGCAGCATCAGTGGAGGCTACGAGCAGTACTTC
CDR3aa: CASSISGGYEQYF

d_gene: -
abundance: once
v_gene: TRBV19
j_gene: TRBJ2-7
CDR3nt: TGTGCCAGTAGCCAAATCGGGCCCCCCTACGAGCAGTACTTC
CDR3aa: CASSQIGPPYEQYF

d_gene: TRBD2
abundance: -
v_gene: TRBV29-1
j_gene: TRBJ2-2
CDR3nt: TGCAGCGTTCCCCGAGGGAGGGTAGCGGGAGGGCCCGACACCGGGGAGCTGTTTTTT
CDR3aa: CSVPRGRVAGGPDTGELFF

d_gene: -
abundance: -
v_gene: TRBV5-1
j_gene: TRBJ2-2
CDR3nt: TGCGCCAGCAGCTTTCGGGCCTCGAACACCGGGGAGCTGTTTTTT
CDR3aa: CASSFRASNTGELFF

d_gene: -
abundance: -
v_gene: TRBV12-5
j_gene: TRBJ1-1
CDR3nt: TGTGCTAGTGGTTTGTCGGGGTTTGCTGAAGCTTTCTTT
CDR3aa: CASGLSGFAEAFF

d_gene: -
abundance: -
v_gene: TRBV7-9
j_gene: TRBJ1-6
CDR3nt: TGTGCCAGCAGCCCGGGGCCTAATTCACCCCTCCACTTT
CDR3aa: CASSPGPNSPLHF

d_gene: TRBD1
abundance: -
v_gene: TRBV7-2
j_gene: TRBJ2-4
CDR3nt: TGTGCCAGCAGCTCGGGACAGGGGAGGCGAGGCATTCAGTACTTC
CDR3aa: CASSSGQGRRGIQYF

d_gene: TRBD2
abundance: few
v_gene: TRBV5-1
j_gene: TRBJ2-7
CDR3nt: TGCGCCAGCAGCTTACGGACTAGCGGGAGTGGCGAGCAGTACTTC
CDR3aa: CASSLRTSGSGEQYF

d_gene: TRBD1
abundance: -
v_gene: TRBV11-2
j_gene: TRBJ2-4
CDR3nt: TGTGCCAGCAGCTTGCACAGGGGGACCAAAAACATTCAGTACTTC
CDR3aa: CASSLHRGTKNIQYF

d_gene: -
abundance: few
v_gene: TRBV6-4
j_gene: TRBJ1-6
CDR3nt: TGTGCCAGCAGGGACAGCTCCTATAATTCACCCCTCCACTTT
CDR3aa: CASRDSSYNSPLHF

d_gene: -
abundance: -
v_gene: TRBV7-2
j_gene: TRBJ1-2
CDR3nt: TGTGCCAGCAGCTCCGTGGGGGGGATTGATGGCTACACCTTC
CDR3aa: CASSSVGGIDGYTF

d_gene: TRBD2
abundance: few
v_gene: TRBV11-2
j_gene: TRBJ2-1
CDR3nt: TGTGCCAGCAGCCGAAACCTAGCGGGGGGATACAATGAGCAGTTCTTC
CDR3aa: CASSRNLAGGYNEQFF

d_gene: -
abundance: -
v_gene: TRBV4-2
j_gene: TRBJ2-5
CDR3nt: TGTGCCAGCAGCCAATGGTGGCAGGGGCAAGAGACCCAGTACTTC
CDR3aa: CASSQWWQGQETQYF

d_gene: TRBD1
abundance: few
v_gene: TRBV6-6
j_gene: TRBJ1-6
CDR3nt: TGTGCCAGCAGTGAGGGACAGCTGAACAATTCACCCCTCCACTTT
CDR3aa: CASSEGQLNNSPLHF